In its sample, the clone carrying this TCR beta chain was seen once. When the RNA was reverse transcribed, random hexamers were used with an input of roughly 0.45 to 1 ug. TCRdb used MiXCR to reprocess the immunoSEQ multiplex PCR reads, holding one entry per CDR3 protein. Of almost 450,000 distinct CDR3 sequences in the sample, more than 80% are singletons; the top ten hold 0.09% to 0.15%. The data originate from a study of CD8 T cells in Susac syndrome. With 2 bases removed from V and 0 bases from J, the gap between germline ends came to 11 bases. The germline V gene has CDR1 MNHNS and CDR2 SASEGT. This CDR3 contains 15 residues.

Material: CD8+ T cells from PBMCs. This receptor was identified in a human donor with multiple sclerosis. The rearrangement joins TRBV6-1 to TRBJ2-7; possible D gene TRBD1, 6 bases. CDR3 sequence: CASSERTESSYEQYF. For the CDR3, the DNA is TGTGCCAGCAGTGAAAGGACAGAGTCCTCCTACGAGCAGTACTTC.